What follows are 29 T cell receptor beta chains derived from one specimen sequenced in a study of neurological immune-mediated disorders. TCRdb reprocessed the 5' RACE reads via MiXCR and lists one record per CDR3 protein. The sample yields 70,000 to 95,000 distinct CDR3 sequences, 13% to 15% seen once. The sequenced material came from PBMCs. These receptors originate from a woman aged 45 to 65 in good health.

This clonotype was detected ten times or more. The genes are TRBV20-1 and TRBJ2-7, with 8 bases fitting TRBD2. The CDR3 totals 13 residues. Germline V CDR1 and CDR2: DFQATT, SNEGSKA (reference sequence). J lost 7 bases, V lost 5 bases, and 10 bases had no gene match. The DNA for the CDR3 is TGCAGTGCTTACGCATTAACGGGGGGGGAGCAGTACTTC. Residues: CSAYALTGGEQYF.

This clonotype was observed at least ten times. The V call is TRBV29-1, the J call TRBJ2-5; D may be TRBD2 (6 bases). The CDR3 spans 13 residues. Between the trimmed V and J ends, which lost 7 bases and 7 bases, there was a span of 19 bases. The V gene's germline CDR1 is SQVTM and CDR2 ANQGSEA. The CDR3 region is CSGGTAARGTQYF. CDR3 nucleotides: TGCAGCGGCGGGACCGCAGCGCGGGGGACCCAGTACTTC.

This clonotype was detected ten times or more. V is TRBV11-3 and J is TRBJ2-1; 9 bases align to TRBD2. The CDR3 spans 15 residues. V shed 1 base and J 5 bases; nucleotides not matched to a gene: 3. Germline V gives CDR1 SGHNT, CDR2 YENEEA. The CDR3 DNA follows: TGTGCCAGCAGCTTAGGCAGCGGGAGGAACAATGAGCAGTTCTTC. Its translation is CASSLGSGRNNEQFF.

The table lists this clonotype with many counts. V and J are TRBV7-2 and TRBJ1-2, with 12 bases aligning to TRBD1. Germline V CDR1 and CDR2: SGHTA, FQGNSA. This CDR3 spans 16 amino acids. Trimming at V came to 4 bases and at J to 7 bases, leaving 10 bases not matched to a gene. The CDR3, as DNA: TGTGCCAGCAGCTCGGTCCCGGGACAGGGGGCGCGTGGCTACACCTTC. Its protein is CASSSVPGQGARGYTF.

This clonotype was counted at least ten times. The J gene is TRBJ1-1, the V gene TRBV28, with TRBD1 matching over 9 bases. The germline CDR1 and CDR2 sequences are MDHEN and SYDVKM. V gave up 4 bases and J gave up 3 bases; unmatched junction bases: 9. The CDR3 length is 16 residues. CDR3 coding DNA: TGTGCCAGCAGTTCCCCCTGGACAGGGGTCTACACTGAAGCTTTCTTT. Translating it yields CASSSPWTGVYTEAFF.

This clonotype was seen at least ten times. The chain combines TRBV20-1 with TRBJ1-5; D is undetermined. Germline-derived CDR1 and CDR2 are DFQATT and SNEGSKA (reference sequence). Trimming took off 3 bases at V and 0 bases at J, with 12 bases between the two ends. This CDR3 is built from 15 residues. The DNA of the CDR3 is TGCAGTGCTAGCCGCCAGGCCGATAGCAATCAGCCCCAGCATTTT. This translates into CSASRQADSNQPQHF.

This clonotype was recorded at least ten times. The chain combines TRBV11-2 with TRBJ1-4; no clear D. The CDR3 extends over 14 amino acids. V lost 2 bases and J lost 8, with 12 bases in between. Germline V gene lookup returns CDR1 SGHAT and CDR2 FQNNGV. In DNA form, the CDR3 reads TGTGCCAGCAGCTTAATAAATGTCGGAGAAAAACTGTTTTTT. Its protein is CASSLINVGEKLFF.

This clonotype was counted many times. The chain recombines TRBV5-1 with TRBJ2-1; either TRBD1 or TRBD2 may supply D (5 bases each). From germline, CDR1 is SGHRS and CDR2 YFSETQ. The CDR3 is 14 amino acids. V dropped 0 bases and J dropped 8 bases, with 12 bases sitting between them. The CDR3 loop is CASSLEQGSDEQFF. CDR3 in DNA: TGCGCCAGCAGCTTGGAGCAGGGTAGCGATGAGCAGTTCTTC.

This clonotype was detected many times. The chain combines TRBV2 with TRBJ2-5; TRBD2 matches at 7 bases. Germline values: CDR1 SNHLY, CDR2 FYNNEI. The CDR3 is 13 residues long. V shed 8 bases, J shed 4 bases, and the junction held 7 bases outside the gene matches. The CDR3 coding sequence is TGTGCCAGCCTCTCTAGCGGAATAGAGACCCAGTACTTC. Protein sequence: CASLSSGIETQYF.

This clonotype showed up many times. The J gene is TRBJ2-1, the V gene TRBV29-1, with 10 bases identical to TRBD1. The CDR3 totals 13 residues. Unmatched junction bases numbered 6, after V lost 4 bases and J lost 9 bases. Germline V gene sequence: CDR1 SQVTM, CDR2 ANQGSEA. The CDR3 DNA sequence: TGCAGCGTTGGGGACAGGGGTCTTGGTGAGCAGTTCTTC. This sequence encodes CSVGDRGLGEQFF.

This clonotype was counted ten times or more. V gene TRBV7-9 combines with J gene TRBJ2-7; D gene ambiguous. Germline CDR1 is SEHNR and CDR2 is FQNEAQ (reference sequence). V was pared by 0 bases and J by 6 bases, with 6 bases between. CDR3 length equals 12 residues. The CDR3: CASSLAPLEQYF. CDR3 DNA: TGTGCCAGCAGCTTAGCCCCCCTCGAGCAGTACTTC.

This clonotype was counted many times. V usage is TRBV7-2 and J usage is TRBJ2-1; a possible D gene is TRBD2 (5 bases). The CDR3 contains 18 residues. CDR1 is SGHTA, CDR2 FQGNSA, per germline. V was shortened by 1 base and J by 0 bases, with 16 bases between the two germline ends. CDR3 amino acids: CASSLGSRAAASYNEQFF. The CDR3 DNA sequence: TGTGCCAGCAGCTTAGGATCCCGAGCGGCAGCCTCCTACAATGAGCAGTTCTTC.

This clonotype was detected ten times or more. The chain uses TRBV20-1 and TRBJ1-2; 8 bases agree with TRBD1. CDR3 length: 15 residues. V gave up 3 bases and J gave up 0 bases; unmatched junction bases: 6. CDR1 and CDR2 from the germline V gene are DFQATT and SNEGSKA (reference sequence). The CDR3 loop is CSASPQGGTNYGYTF. The CDR3, as DNA: TGCAGTGCTAGCCCACAGGGGGGGACTAACTATGGCTACACCTTC.

This clonotype was counted many times. The chain joins TRBV10-3 to TRBJ2-1; 10 nucleotides match TRBD1. V was clipped by 4 bases and J by 7 bases; unmatched bases: 7. In germline, CDR1 is ENHRY, CDR2 SYGVKD. This CDR3 has 15 residues. The CDR3 nucleotides read TGTGCCATCAGTGGTAGGGACAGGGGAGGAAATGAGCAGTTCTTC. Protein product: CAISGRDRGGNEQFF.

The sample holds many counts of this clonotype. This rearrangement joins TRBV7-2 to TRBJ1-5; no clear D gene. The CDR3 consists of 12 residues. Trimming took 3 bases from V and 5 from J, leaving 5 bases between them. Germline V gene sequence: CDR1 SGHTA, CDR2 FQGNSA. DNA for the CDR3: TGTGCCAGCAGCTTTTTCGATCAGCCCCAGCATTTT. Its protein product is CASSFFDQPQHF.

There are many counts of this clonotype. V and J are TRBV3-1 and TRBJ2-5; perhaps TRBD2 as D (6 bases). The CDR3 runs to 14 residues. The V gene's germline CDR1 is LGHDT and CDR2 YNNKEL (reference sequence). V lost 1 base, J lost 4 bases, and 10 bases lay in between. CDR3 sequence: CASSQAGGSETQYF. In DNA, the CDR3 is TGTGCCAGCAGCCAAGCCGGAGGGTCAGAGACCCAGTACTTC.

The chain links TRBV5-1 to TRBJ2-2, with unresolved D. V lost 6 bases and J 5 bases, leaving 14 bases between the germline ends. Germline V gene data show CDR1 as SGHRS and CDR2 as YFSETQ. This CDR3 is built from 14 residues. The DNA of the CDR3 is TGCGCCAGCATCCATATTGACGGGACCGGGGAGCTGTTTTTT. This codes for CASIHIDGTGELFF.

The chain recombines TRBV28 with TRBJ2-7; D may be TRBD1 or TRBD2 (6 bases each). Germline V gene lookup returns CDR1 MDHEN and CDR2 SYDVKM. V was clipped by 4 bases and J by 7 bases, with 20 bases between them. The CDR3 totals 15 residues. In nucleotides, the CDR3 is TGTGCCAGCAGTTCTCTCCGGGACACTGGGGGGGAGCAGTACTTC. Protein product: CASSSLRDTGGEQYF.

There are many counts of this clonotype. This chain uses TRBV5-1 with TRBJ2-6; D call uncertain. The V end lost 0 bases, the J end lost 0 bases, and 7 bases lay between the germline ends. Germline V CDR1 and CDR2: SGHRS, YFSETQ. The CDR3 spans 16 residues. This chain's CDR3 is CASSLEISSGANVLTF. In nucleotides, the CDR3 is TGCGCCAGCAGCTTGGAGATCAGCTCTGGGGCCAACGTCCTGACTTTC.

There are many counts of this clonotype. V is TRBV5-1 and J is TRBJ2-7; TRBD2 aligns across 11 bases. The CDR3 runs to 15 residues. CDR1 SGHRS and CDR2 YFSETQ come from the germline V gene. V gave up 5 bases and J gave up 2 bases; unmatched junction bases: 6. CDR3 in DNA: TGCGCCAGCAGTCCTAAACTAGCGGGGGCCTACGAGCAGTACTTC. Protein sequence: CASSPKLAGAYEQYF. Full variable domain (remainder filled in from reference TRBV5-1 and TRBJ2-7): KAGVTQTPRYLIKTRGQQVTLSCSPISGHRSVSWYQQTPGQGLQFLFEYFSETQRNKGNFPGRFSGRQFSNSRSEMNVSTLELGDSALYLCASSPKLAGAYEQYFGPGTRLTVT.

This clonotype was observed at least ten times. The chain is built from TRBV20-1 and TRBJ2-7; 7 bases are a match to TRBD2. CDR1 is DFQATT, CDR2 SNEGSKA, per germline (reference sequence). The CDR3 totals 12 residues. J was trimmed by 2 bases and V by 5 bases; bases with no gene match: 3. The CDR3 region is CSALSGAYEQYF. Written as DNA, the CDR3 is TGCAGTGCTCTGAGCGGGGCCTACGAGCAGTACTTC.

In its sample, this clonotype was seen many times. The chain has TRBV20-1 and TRBJ2-1, with TRBD1 matching 10 bases. Germline-derived CDR1 and CDR2 are DFQATT and SNEGSKA (reference sequence). The CDR3 is made up of 15 amino acids. V lost 6 bases to trimming and J lost 0 bases; unmatched junction nucleotides: 5. In DNA form, the CDR3 reads TGCAGTGCGGGACAGGGGCTAAACTCCTACAATGAGCAGTTCTTC. This gives the protein CSAGQGLNSYNEQFF.

In its sample, this clonotype was seen many times. The chain joins TRBV29-1 to TRBJ2-3, with TRBD1 matching 8 bases. Germline assignment: CDR1 SQVTM and CDR2 ANQGSEA. Trimming took 5 bases from V and 1 from J; bases not matched to a gene: 11. This CDR3 spans 16 amino acids. Written as DNA, the CDR3 is TGCAGCGTTCCCACCTCCGGGACAGGACGCACAGATACGCAGTATTTT. Translated: CSVPTSGTGRTDTQYF.

This clonotype was seen at least ten times. The J gene is TRBJ1-5, the V gene TRBV7-9, with D tentatively TRBD1 (6 bases). Trimming removed 3 bases from V and 0 bases from J, with 12 bases in between. The CDR3 is 16 amino acids. From germline, CDR1 is SEHNR and CDR2 FQNEAQ (reference sequence). Written as DNA, the CDR3 is TGTGCCAGCAGCTTCGGACAGCCGTATAGCAATCAGCCCCAGCATTTT. Amino acid sequence: CASSFGQPYSNQPQHF.

This clonotype was counted ten times or more. This sequence joins TRBV5-1 and TRBJ2-1, with no clear D. V lost 4 bases and J 0 bases, leaving 14 bases between the germline ends. The CDR3 contains 16 residues. CDR1 SGHRS and CDR2 YFSETQ come from the germline V gene. CDR3 in DNA: TGCGCCAGCAGCGTGCTACCCCATAGCTCCTACAATGAGCAGTTCTTC. This translates into CASSVLPHSSYNEQFF.

This clonotype was detected ten times or more. The chain employs TRBV7-6 and TRBJ2-5, with 7 nucleotides matching TRBD1. This CDR3 comprises 15 residues. Germline V lookup: CDR1 SGHVS, CDR2 FNYEAQ. The ends lost 5 bases at V and 5 bases at J; junction bases unmatched: 11. The CDR3 DNA sequence: TGTGCCAGCAGCCCCTGGACAGGTGGTGGGGAGACCCAGTACTTC. This translates into CASSPWTGGGETQYF. The full variable domain, with the rest looked up from reference TRBV7-6 and TRBJ2-5, is GAGVSQSPRYKVTKRGQDVALRCDPISGHVSLYWYRQALGQGPEFLTYFNYEAQQDKSGLPNDRFSAERPEGSISTLTIQRTEQRDSAMYRCASSPWTGGGETQYFGPGTRLLVL.

This clonotype was found many times. The chain uses TRBV20-1 and TRBJ1-1; perhaps TRBD1 as D (5 bases). The CDR3 extends over 12 amino acids. Germline assignment: CDR1 DFQATT and CDR2 SNEGSKA (reference sequence). V dropped 6 bases and J dropped 6 bases, with 14 bases sitting between them. In DNA, the CDR3 is TGCAGTGCATACGGGGGAGGGCCTGAAGCTTTCTTT. Translation gives CSAYGGGPEAFF.

The chain is built from TRBV28 and TRBJ1-4; D is unresolved. Germline-derived CDR1 and CDR2 are MDHEN and SYDVKM. The V gene lost 6 bases and the J gene lost 4 bases, with 15 bases spanning the gap. CDR3 length: 15 amino acids. The CDR3: CASSHNGRDNEKLFF. The DNA for the CDR3 is TGTGCCAGCAGCCACAACGGGCGCGATAATGAAAAACTGTTTTTT.

In its sample, this clonotype was seen many times. This sequence joins TRBV29-1 and TRBJ1-4, with D tentatively TRBD1 (6 bases). V was shortened by 7 bases and J by 8 bases, with 20 bases between the two germline ends. The length of the CDR3 is 14 residues. Germline V gene lookup returns CDR1 SQVTM and CDR2 ANQGSEA. DNA of the CDR3: TGCAGCGCAAGCACAGACAGGCGGGAGGAAAAACTGTTTTTT. It encodes CSASTDRREEKLFF. The full variable domain, with the rest looked up from reference TRBV29-1 and TRBJ1-4, is SAVISQKPSRDICQRGTSLTIQCQVDSQVTMMFWYRQQPGQSLTLIATANQGSEATYESGFVIDKFPISRPNLTFSTLTVSNMSPEDSSIYLCSASTDRREEKLFFGSGTQLSVL.